The 20 T cell receptor beta chains listed next were all sequenced from one sample in a study of T cells in narcolepsy. TCRdb's copy holds only in-frame clones and misses some; the assay was immunoSEQ multiplex PCR. This sample yields some 30,000 clones, of which roughly 86% are seen a single time; 0.85% to 1% belongs to the top ten. The specimen sequenced was memory (CD45RA-) CD4+ T cells from blood. The receptors were sampled from a human donor in good health.

This chain connects TRBV6-5 to TRBJ1-1; D ambiguous. V was clipped by 5 bases and J by 11 bases, with 18 bases between them. CDR1 MNHEY and CDR2 SVGAGI come from the germline V gene. The CDR3 is 13 residues long. The CDR3 coding sequence is TGTGCCAGCAGTCTCCGATTTAGGGTATCTGCTTTCTTT. It is translated as CASSLRFRVSAFF.

V is TRBV5-5 and J is TRBJ2-7; TRBD2 might be the D (6 bases). This CDR3 spans 14 amino acids. Between the trimmed V and J ends, which lost 8 bases and 5 bases, there was a span of 20 bases. Germline V gene lookup returns CDR1 SGHKS and CDR2 YYEKEE (reference sequence). In nucleotides, the CDR3 is TGTGCCAGTACGGGGAGGCGGATGGACCACGAGCAGTACTTC. Translated: CASTGRRMDHEQYF.

The V call is TRBV14, the J call TRBJ1-2; TRBD1 matches 10 bases. The CDR3 consists of 15 residues. Germline assignment: CDR1 SGHDN and CDR2 FVKESK. Trimming removed 3 bases from V and 5 bases from J; junction bases left unmatched: 6. The CDR3 sequence: CASSHRTGGKYGYTF. CDR3 sequence (DNA): TGTGCCAGCAGCCACAGGACAGGGGGGAAGTATGGCTACACCTTC. The entire variable domain, with the rest obtained from reference TRBV14 and TRBJ1-2, is as follows: EAGVTQFPSHSVIEKGQTVTLRCDPISGHDNLYWYRRVMGKEIKFLLHFVKESKQDESGMPNNRFLAERTGGTYSTLKVQPAELEDSGVYFCASSHRTGGKYGYTFGSGTRLTVV.

The gene calls are TRBV18 and TRBJ1-4; D not certain. Trimming removed 4 bases at V and 8 bases at J, with 17 bases between. Germline CDR1 is KGHSH and CDR2 is LQKENI. The CDR3 loop spans 15 amino acids. The CDR3 loop is CASSQTDGRGEKLFF. The CDR3, as DNA: TGTGCCAGCTCACAAACCGACGGGAGAGGGGAAAAACTGTTTTTT.

This clone came up once. This sequence joins TRBV7-9 and TRBJ1-4, with TRBD1 as a possible D gene (5 bases). The germline V and J ends were trimmed by 3 bases and 1 base, with 6 bases remaining between them. The CDR3 is 14 amino acids. Germline CDR1 and CDR2: SEHNR and FQNEAQ (reference sequence). The CDR3 DNA reads as TGTGCCAGCAGCTTGCAGGGAACTAATGAAAAACTGTTTTTT. As protein: CASSLQGTNEKLFF.

The J gene is TRBJ2-3, the V gene TRBV11-2; D ambiguous. Trimming cost V 2 bases and J 6 bases, with 6 bases left between them. Germline V gene data show CDR1 as SGHAT and CDR2 as FQNNGV. CDR3 length: 12 residues. The DNA for the CDR3 is TGTGCCAGCAGCTTACAGCGCGATACGCAGTATTTT. This gives the protein CASSLQRDTQYF. Together with reference TRBV11-2 and TRBJ2-3, the CDR3 gives the full variable domain: EAGVAQSPRYKIIEKRQSVAFWCNPISGHATLYWYQQILGQGPKLLIQFQNNGVVDDSQLPKDRFSAERLKGVDSTLKIQPAKLEDSAVYLCASSLQRDTQYFGPGTRLTVL.

The chain recombines TRBV2 with TRBJ2-3; a weak D match, TRBD2 (5 bases). V gave up 6 bases and J gave up 1 base, with 11 bases separating them. The CDR3 totals 14 residues. Per the germline V gene, CDR1 is SNHLY and CDR2 is FYNNEI. Here the CDR3 DNA reads TGTGCCAGCAGGACCCCAGCGGGCACAGATACGCAGTATTTT. Its protein is CASRTPAGTDTQYF.

The rearrangement joins TRBV7-8 to TRBJ2-7; the D gene is possibly TRBD1 (6 bases). The V end was cut by 1 base, the J end by 2 bases, with 12 bases between. CDR1 and CDR2 (germline): SGHVS, FQNEAQ. The CDR3 totals 15 residues. The CDR3: CASSLGGRGAYEQYF. The CDR3 nucleotides are TGTGCCAGCAGCTTAGGGGGCAGGGGAGCCTACGAGCAGTACTTC.

The chain recombines TRBV7-5 with TRBJ2-5; the table's D call TRBD1 went unverified against the DNA. TRBV7-5 is a pseudogene segment. This CDR3 is built from 13 residues. In DNA form, the CDR3 reads TGTGCCAGCAGCTTTACAGGGGGAGAGACCCAGTACTTC. It codes for CASSFTGGETQYF.

The gene calls are TRBV5-6 and TRBJ2-5; D may be TRBD2 (6 bases). The CDR3 spans 14 residues. The germline V gene has CDR1 SGHDT and CDR2 YYEEEE. The V and J ends lost 4 bases and 3 bases respectively, with 13 bases between them. The CDR3 spells CASSGRGAEETQYF. Written as DNA, the CDR3 is TGTGCCAGCAGCGGCCGCGGGGCAGAAGAGACCCAGTACTTC.

The V and J genes are TRBV12-5 and TRBJ2-7; D is uncertain. This CDR3 is 13 amino acids long. CDR1 is LGHNT, CDR2 FRNRAP, per germline. Trimming shortened V by 1 base and J by 8 bases, and 12 bases separated the two germline ends. As DNA, the CDR3 is TGTGCTAGTGGTTTGGCCCTGCCAGACAAGCAGTACTTC. Translating gives CASGLALPDKQYF.

Only one count was recorded for this clone. This chain connects TRBV7-2 to TRBJ1-5; the D gene is possibly TRBD1 (6 bases). CDR1 is SGHTA, CDR2 FQGNSA, per germline. Trimming removed 2 bases from V and 7 bases from J, with 18 bases in between. CDR3 length equals 16 residues. The DNA for the CDR3 is TGTGCCAGCAGCTTACTCGGCGGGGGCTCGGGGCAGCCCCAGCATTTT. Residues: CASSLLGGGSGQPQHF. The complete variable domain, with remaining parts taken from reference TRBV7-2 and TRBJ1-5, reads GAGVSQSPSNKVTEKGKDVELRCDPISGHTALYWYRQSLGQGLEFLIYFQGNSAPDKSGLPSDRFSAERTGGSVSTLTIQRTQQEDSAVYLCASSLLGGGSGQPQHFGDGTRLSIL.

The rearrangement joins TRBV19 to TRBJ1-1; no clear D gene. The length of the CDR3 is 14 residues. Germline lookup yields CDR1 LNHDA and CDR2 SQIVND (reference sequence). The V end lost 0 bases, the J end lost 7 bases, and 12 bases lay between the germline ends. CDR3 sequence (DNA): TGTGCCAGTAGTATAGATCTCACCATAAATGAAGCTTTCTTT. Translated: CASSIDLTINEAFF.

J is TRBJ2-3 and V is TRBV7-3; 8 positions match TRBD1. Germline CDR1 and CDR2: SGHTA and FQGTGA. CDR3 length: 13 residues. The V segment lost 5 bases and the J segment 4 bases; nucleotides outside the gene matches: 2. The CDR3 region is CASSPTGADTQYF. For the CDR3, the DNA is TGTGCCAGCAGCCCGACAGGGGCAGATACGCAGTATTTT.

This chain connects TRBV9 to TRBJ1-2, with TRBD1 matching over 8 bases. The J segment lost 8 bases and the V segment lost 1 base, leaving 7 bases of the junction unmatched. The CDR3 contains 14 residues. Germline V gene sequence: CDR1 SGDLS, CDR2 YYNGEE. The CDR3 bases are TGTGCCAGCAGCGTACAGGGGGCGAATGAAGGCTACACCTTC. The encoded protein is CASSVQGANEGYTF.

The chain carries TRBV29-1 and TRBJ1-5; possibly TRBD1 for D (5 bases). With 4 bases removed from V and 4 bases from J, the gap between germline ends came to 11 bases. The CDR3 loop spans 13 amino acids. Germline values: CDR1 SQVTM, CDR2 ANQGSEA. CDR3 region: CSVAAGRNQPQHF. The CDR3 region has the DNA TGCAGCGTTGCAGCAGGGCGGAATCAGCCCCAGCATTTT.

In DNA, the CDR3 is TGTGCCAGCAGTGCCTTAGGGACCGGGGAGCTGTTTTTT. It translates to CASSALGTGELFF. The gene calls are TRBV6-1 and TRBJ2-2, with D unresolved. Germline loops: CDR1 MNHNS, CDR2 SASEGT. Trimming shortened V by 4 bases and J by 5 bases, and 8 bases separated the two germline ends. CDR3 length: 13 residues.

V usage is TRBV21-1 and J usage is TRBJ2-1. TRBV21-1 is a pseudogene locus. CDR3 length: 14 residues. The CDR3 reads CASSKGGVNNEQFF. The CDR3, as DNA: TGTGCCAGCAGCAAAGGTGGGGTGAACAATGAGCAGTTCTTC.

This rearrangement joins TRBV7-3 to TRBJ1-2, with no clear D. This CDR3 is built from 13 residues. Germline V gene lookup returns CDR1 SGHTA and CDR2 FQGTGA. V shed 3 bases and J shed 2 bases, with 7 bases lying between them. This CDR3 is CASSFEGNYGYTF. CDR3 DNA sequence: TGTGCCAGCAGCTTCGAAGGGAACTATGGCTACACCTTC.

This clone has just one count. The V and J genes are TRBV6-6 and TRBJ1-1, with D possibly TRBD1 on 6 matching bases. The CDR3 is made up of 12 amino acids. The ends were cut back, 6 bases at V and 8 bases at J, with 13 bases in the middle. From germline, CDR1 is MNHNY and CDR2 SVGAGI (reference sequence). CDR3 protein: CASSSGDREAFF. In DNA form, the CDR3 reads TGTGCCAGCAGCTCTGGCGACAGGGAAGCTTTCTTT.